This entry lists 30 T cell receptor beta chains sequenced from one sample in a study of T-cell memory formation after mild COVID-19. From the 5' RACE reads, TCRdb called clonotypes with MiXCR, one entry per CDR3 protein. The repertoire holds about 470,000 distinct CDR3 sequences, with around a sixth as singletons. Sequenced material: PBMCs or a T cell subset sorted from them (not recorded which). Every receptor here comes from an adult woman who had mild COVID-19 (a few samples of this study predate the infection). Cell type and time point are not known.

This clonotype was counted a few times. The V gene is TRBV12-3 or TRBV12-4, the J gene TRBJ2-3, with 11 bases matching TRBD2. Unmatched junction bases numbered 10, after V lost 6 bases and J lost 8 bases. CDR3 size: 15 residues. DNA of the CDR3: TGTGCCAGCAGCTCCGGACTAGCGGGTGTCGGTACGCAGTATTTT. Encoded protein: CASSSGLAGVGTQYF.

This clonotype was counted many times. The gene calls are TRBV7-8 and TRBJ2-1, with 7 nucleotides matching TRBD2. The CDR3 runs 16 residues. V lost 6 bases, J lost 0 bases, and 8 bases stayed unmatched. The germline CDR1 and CDR2 sequences are SGHVS and FQNEAQ. For the CDR3, the DNA is TGTGCCAGCAGTCTGGACGGGAGGAGCTCCTACAATGAGCAGTTCTTC. This encodes CASSLDGRSSYNEQFF.

V gene TRBV19 combines with J gene TRBJ2-7; D may be TRBD2 (7 bases). The length of the CDR3 is 13 residues. V was trimmed by 6 bases and J by 7 bases, leaving 16 bases between them. CDR1 is LNHDA, CDR2 SQIVND, per germline (reference sequence). The CDR3 loop is CASSGGRLGEQYF. The CDR3 nucleotides are TGTGCCAGTAGCGGGGGGCGTTTGGGAGAGCAGTACTTC.

The chain carries TRBV6-5 and TRBJ1-1; 7 nucleotides line up with TRBD1. V lost 8 bases to trimming and J lost 7 bases; unmatched junction nucleotides: 10. Germline loops: CDR1 MNHEY, CDR2 SVGAGI. The CDR3 spans 13 residues. The CDR3 DNA reads as TGTGCCAGCGGCTTTAACAGGGGAATTGAAGCTTTCTTT. Its translation is CASGFNRGIEAFF.

In this sample, this clonotype turned up a few times. The rearrangement links TRBV5-1 to TRBJ2-5; D gene uncertain. Germline V gives CDR1 SGHRS, CDR2 YFSETQ. The CDR3 totals 13 residues. The V gene lost 2 bases and the J gene lost 5 bases, with 10 bases spanning the gap. The CDR3 sequence is CASSFSEAETQYF. The CDR3 region has the DNA TGCGCCAGCAGCTTCTCCGAGGCGGAGACCCAGTACTTC.

This clonotype was detected a few times. The chain is built from TRBV2 and TRBJ2-3, with D uncertain. The V gene's germline CDR1 is SNHLY and CDR2 FYNNEI. The CDR3 consists of 12 residues. V lost 5 bases, J lost 10 bases, and 13 bases lay in between. The CDR3 sequence is CASSSRLDAQYF. The CDR3 DNA follows: TGTGCCAGCAGTTCACGTCTTGATGCGCAGTATTTT.

The chain uses TRBV12-3 or TRBV12-4 and TRBJ1-2; D gene uncertain. The CDR3 is 14 amino acids. The ends were cut back, 2 bases at V and 4 bases at J, with 11 bases in the middle. The CDR3 protein is CASSLSQDLYGYTF. The CDR3, as DNA: TGTGCCAGCAGTTTATCCCAGGACCTCTATGGCTACACCTTC.

V is TRBV20-1 and J is TRBJ1-6; D not certain. The CDR3 has 12 amino acids. CDR1 and CDR2 (germline): DFQATT, SNEGSKA (reference sequence). V shed 8 bases and J shed 6 bases, with 11 bases lying between them. The DNA for the CDR3 is TGCAGTCTGTCTTGGGGTAATTCACCCCTCCACTTT. Protein product: CSLSWGNSPLHF.

In this sample, this clonotype turned up many times. The DNA of the CDR3 is TGTGCCAGCAGTTGGAGGCCGACCACTCATAGCAATCAGCCCCAGCATTTT. Protein sequence: CASSWRPTTHSNQPQHF. The chain is built from TRBV12-3 or TRBV12-4 and TRBJ1-5; D not certain. V was cut by 4 bases and J by 0 bases, with 16 bases left in between. The CDR3 consists of 17 residues.

This clonotype was detected many times. The V call is TRBV12-3 or TRBV12-4, the J call TRBJ2-1, with 9 positions matching TRBD2. V lost 6 bases to trimming and J lost 1 base; unmatched junction nucleotides: 7. This CDR3 region has 16 residues. The CDR3 reads CASRASGALSYNEQFF. The CDR3 DNA is TGTGCCAGCAGAGCTAGCGGGGCCTTATCCTACAATGAGCAGTTCTTC.

This clonotype occurred a few times. The V call is TRBV5-1, the J call TRBJ2-6, with 9 bases fitting TRBD1. The trim removed 4 bases at V and 8 bases at J, leaving 4 bases unmatched. CDR1 and CDR2 (germline): SGHRS, YFSETQ. The CDR3 covers 14 residues. CDR3 residues: CASSKGQGTNVLTF. The CDR3 DNA reads as TGCGCCAGCAGCAAGGGACAGGGCACCAACGTCCTGACTTTC.

This clonotype appeared a few times. The V gene is TRBV3-1, the J gene TRBJ1-1, with a possible D match to TRBD1 (6 bases). The CDR3 is 13 amino acids. Trimming took off 2 bases at V and 7 bases at J, with 11 bases between the two ends. From germline, CDR1 is LGHDT and CDR2 YNNKEL (reference sequence). The CDR3 here is CASSQLQGHEAFF. CDR3 in DNA: TGTGCCAGCAGCCAACTGCAGGGGCATGAAGCTTTCTTT.

This chain links TRBV12-3 or TRBV12-4 with TRBJ2-3; D remains unclear. CDR3 length: 14 residues. V was cut by 5 bases and J by 0 bases, with 9 bases left in between. CDR3 bases: TGTGCCAGCAGTCCCTTTGGAAGCACAGATACGCAGTATTTT. Amino acids: CASSPFGSTDTQYF.

This clonotype has just one count. V and J are TRBV12-3 or TRBV12-4 and TRBJ1-5; a weak D match, TRBD1 (5 bases). This CDR3 spans 19 amino acids. V was cut by 6 bases and J by 4 bases, with 28 bases left in between. The CDR3 DNA reads TGTGCCAGCAGCAACCTCAATGGGGGGATCTTCGATCGGAATCAGCCCCAGCATTTT. Protein product: CASSNLNGGIFDRNQPQHF.

V gene TRBV30 combines with J gene TRBJ1-6; tentatively, D is TRBD1 (6 bases). Trimming cost V 1 base and J 8 bases, with 18 bases left between them. The CDR3 is made up of 16 amino acids. Germline V gene data show CDR1 as GTSNPN and CDR2 as SVGIG (reference sequence). CDR3 sequence reads: CAWSAGGGFGYSPLHF. CDR3 DNA sequence: TGTGCCTGGAGTGCAGGAGGGGGTTTTGGGTATTCACCCCTCCACTTT.

Only a few counts were recorded for this clonotype. The CDR3 nucleotides are TGTGCCAGCGGGCTAGCGGGAGGGAACAATGAGCAGTTCTTC. Protein product: CASGLAGGNNEQFF. The chain joins TRBV12-3 or TRBV12-4 to TRBJ2-1; 12 bases agree with TRBD2. V shed 8 bases and J 5 bases; nucleotides not matched to a gene: 4. The CDR3 covers 14 residues.

V gene TRBV19 combines with J gene TRBJ2-4; D is possibly TRBD1 or TRBD2 (5 bases each). The V end lost 3 bases, the J end lost 4 bases, and 13 bases lay between the germline ends. The CDR3 is made up of 15 amino acids. Germline CDR1 LNHDA, CDR2 SQIVND (reference sequence). The CDR3 sequence is CASSIFRGRKNIQYF. The DNA for the CDR3 is TGTGCCAGTAGTATTTTTCGGGGCAGGAAAAACATTCAGTACTTC.

This clonotype has a count of ten or more. The gene calls are TRBV12-3 or TRBV12-4 and TRBJ2-7; D gene uncertain. V shed 5 bases and J shed 4 bases, with 9 bases lying between them. CDR3 size: 12 residues. CDR3 in DNA: TGTGCCAGCAGTGAGATCGGGTACGAGCAGTACTTC. Translating gives CASSEIGYEQYF.

This chain uses TRBV12-3 or TRBV12-4 with TRBJ2-1, with D unresolved. The CDR3 contains 16 residues. V shed 6 bases and J shed 0 bases, with 15 bases lying between them. CDR3 nucleotides: TGTGCCAGCAGCCCAGACATCCCGAGCTCCTACAATGAGCAGTTCTTC. The encoded protein is CASSPDIPSSYNEQFF.

This clonotype occurred a few times. CDR3 DNA: TGTGCCTGGAGTCTGGCGACAGGGAGATACGAGCAGTACTTC. Amino acid sequence: CAWSLATGRYEQYF. The rearrangement links TRBV30 to TRBJ2-7; 7 bases align to TRBD1. The length of the CDR3 is 14 residues. Germline CDR1 and CDR2: GTSNPN and SVGIG (reference sequence). V shed 2 bases and J 4 bases; nucleotides not matched to a gene: 8.

CDR3 residues: CASSLPRTGTTDTQYF. The CDR3 bases are TGTGCCAGCAGCTTACCTCGGACAGGAACCACAGATACGCAGTATTTT. This chain joins TRBV7-9 and TRBJ2-3, with 7 bases identical to TRBD1. The CDR3 contains 16 residues. After removal of 2 bases from V and 2 bases from J, the junction contained 7 bases not matched to a gene. Germline V gene lookup returns CDR1 SEHNR and CDR2 FQNEAQ (reference sequence).

The sample holds a few counts of this clonotype. The chain is built from TRBV11-2 and TRBJ2-1; tentatively, D is TRBD1 (6 bases). In germline, CDR1 is SGHAT, CDR2 FQNNGV. With 1 base removed from V and 14 bases from J, the gap between germline ends came to 12 bases. The CDR3 runs 12 residues. The CDR3 loop reads CASSLAGAGEFF. The CDR3 DNA sequence: TGTGCCAGCAGCTTAGCAGGGGCGGGCGAGTTCTTC.

The genes are TRBV11-2 and TRBJ2-3, with 12 nucleotides matching TRBD2. V gave up 1 base and J gave up 5 bases; unmatched junction bases: 4. This CDR3 region has 16 residues. The germline V gene encodes CDR1 SGHAT and CDR2 FQNNGV. CDR3 sequence: CASSLVLAGGIDTQYF. In DNA form, the CDR3 reads TGTGCCAGCAGCTTAGTCCTAGCGGGAGGGATAGATACGCAGTATTTT.

This clonotype was observed at least ten times. This chain joins TRBV12-3 or TRBV12-4 and TRBJ1-2, with no clear D. V was trimmed by 3 bases and J by 7 bases, leaving 15 bases between them. The CDR3 is 14 amino acids. CDR3 loop: CASSLGTRAGGYTF. Written as DNA, the CDR3 is TGTGCCAGCAGTTTGGGCACGCGGGCTGGTGGCTACACCTTC.

This clonotype was seen only a few times. The chain employs TRBV5-6 and TRBJ2-1; D is uncertain. The CDR3 length is 13 residues. V was trimmed by 1 base and J by 7 bases, leaving 9 bases between them. Per germline, CDR1 SGHDT and CDR2 YYEEEE. CDR3 amino acids: CASSLSSPNEQFF. The CDR3 nucleotides are TGTGCCAGCAGCTTGTCTAGTCCGAATGAGCAGTTCTTC.

The CDR3 loop reads CASSITTGAPIYGYTF. The CDR3 DNA reads as TGTGCCAGTAGTATTACAACAGGGGCGCCCATCTATGGCTACACCTTC. V usage is TRBV19 and J usage is TRBJ1-2; the match to TRBD1 covers 7 bases. This CDR3 contains 16 residues. The germline V gene encodes CDR1 LNHDA and CDR2 SQIVND (reference sequence). The V gene end was trimmed by 3 bases and the J gene end by 4 bases; junction bases not matched to a gene: 11. Variable domain in full (rest from reference TRBV19 and TRBJ1-2): DGGITQSPKYLFRKEGQNVTLSCEQNLNHDAMYWYRQDPGQGLRLIYYSQIVNDFQKGDIAEGYSVSREKKESFPLTVTSAQKNPTAFYLCASSITTGAPIYGYTFGSGTRLTVV.

To note about this clonotype: The junction and the germline gene differ at one end; a read error may be behind it. This sequence joins TRBV7-9 and TRBJ2-5; D call uncertain. Germline V gives CDR1 SEHNR, CDR2 FQNEAQ (reference sequence). The CDR3 spans 13 residues. DNA of the CDR3: TGTGCCAGCAGCTTAGCGGACCACGAGACCCAGTACTTC. This codes for CASSLADHETQYF.

This chain joins TRBV20-1 and TRBJ2-1, with a tentative D call TRBD1 (6 bases). Between the trimmed V and J ends, which lost 6 bases and 3 bases, there was a span of 18 bases. This CDR3 has 15 amino acids. Germline V lookup: CDR1 DFQATT, CDR2 SNEGSKA (reference sequence). The CDR3 sequence is CSATHRDTHYNEQFF. CDR3 bases: TGCAGTGCAACCCACCGGGACACACACTACAATGAGCAGTTCTTC.

V usage is TRBV29-1 and J usage is TRBJ2-7; D is unresolved. The CDR3 has 11 amino acids. Trimming pared 6 bases from V and 7 bases from J, leaving 13 bases between. Germline values: CDR1 SQVTM, CDR2 ANQGSEA. CDR3 in amino acids: CSVRPNQEQYF. The CDR3 DNA follows: TGCAGCGTGCGCCCTAACCAGGAGCAGTACTTC.

The chain links TRBV10-3 to TRBJ2-3; D is perhaps TRBD2 (6 bases). The CDR3 sequence is 15 residues long. Germline CDR1 reads ENHRY; CDR2 reads SYGVKD. V shed 2 bases and J shed 1 base, with 10 bases lying between them. The CDR3 protein is CAISEVSSGTDTQYF. The CDR3 bases are TGTGCCATCAGTGAGGTTTCTAGCGGCACAGATACGCAGTATTTT.